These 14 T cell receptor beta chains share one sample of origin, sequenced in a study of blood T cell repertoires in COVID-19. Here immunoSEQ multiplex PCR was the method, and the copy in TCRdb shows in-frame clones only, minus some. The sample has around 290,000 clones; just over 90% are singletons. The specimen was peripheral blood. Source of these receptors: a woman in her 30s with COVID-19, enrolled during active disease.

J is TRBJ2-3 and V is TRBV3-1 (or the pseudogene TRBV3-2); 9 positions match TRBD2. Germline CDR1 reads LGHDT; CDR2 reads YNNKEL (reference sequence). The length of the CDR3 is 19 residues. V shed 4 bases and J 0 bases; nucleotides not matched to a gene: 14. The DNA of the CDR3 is TGTGCCAGCAGCCCCGATCGGGATAGCGGGAGCCCAAGCACAGATACGCAGTATTTT. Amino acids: CASSPDRDSGSPSTDTQYF.

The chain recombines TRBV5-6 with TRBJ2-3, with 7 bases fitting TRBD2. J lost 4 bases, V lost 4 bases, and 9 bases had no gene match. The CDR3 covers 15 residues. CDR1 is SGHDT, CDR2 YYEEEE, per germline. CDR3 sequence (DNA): TGTGCCAGCAGCCGCTGGGGACTATTCGCAGATACGCAGTATTTT. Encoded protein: CASSRWGLFADTQYF.

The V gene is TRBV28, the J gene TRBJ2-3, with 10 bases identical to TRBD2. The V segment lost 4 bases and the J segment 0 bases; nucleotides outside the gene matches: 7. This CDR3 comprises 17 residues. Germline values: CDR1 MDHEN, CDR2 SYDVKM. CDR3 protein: CASSSGLAGASTDTQYF. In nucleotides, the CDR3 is TGTGCCAGCAGTTCCGGGCTAGCGGGAGCAAGCACAGATACGCAGTATTTT.

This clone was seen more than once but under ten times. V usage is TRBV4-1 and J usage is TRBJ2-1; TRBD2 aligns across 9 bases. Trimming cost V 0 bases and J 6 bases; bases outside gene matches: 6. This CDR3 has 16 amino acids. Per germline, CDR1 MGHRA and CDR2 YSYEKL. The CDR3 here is CASSQDLAGGSNEQFF. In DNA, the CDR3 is TGCGCCAGCAGCCAAGATTTGGCGGGAGGGTCCAATGAGCAGTTCTTC.

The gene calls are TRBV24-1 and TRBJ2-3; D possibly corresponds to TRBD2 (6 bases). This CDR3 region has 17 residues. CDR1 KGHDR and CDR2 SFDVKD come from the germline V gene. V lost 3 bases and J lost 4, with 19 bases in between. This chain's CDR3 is CATSDRSSGDLADTQYF. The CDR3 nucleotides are TGTGCCACCAGTGATAGGAGTAGCGGTGATTTGGCAGATACGCAGTATTTT.

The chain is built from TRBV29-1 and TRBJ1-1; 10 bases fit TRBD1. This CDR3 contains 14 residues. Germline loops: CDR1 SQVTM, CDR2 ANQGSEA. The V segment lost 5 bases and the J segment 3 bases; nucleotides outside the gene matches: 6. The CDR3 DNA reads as TGCAGCGTTCTGAAGGGGACAGGGGACACTGAAGCTTTCTTT. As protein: CSVLKGTGDTEAFF.

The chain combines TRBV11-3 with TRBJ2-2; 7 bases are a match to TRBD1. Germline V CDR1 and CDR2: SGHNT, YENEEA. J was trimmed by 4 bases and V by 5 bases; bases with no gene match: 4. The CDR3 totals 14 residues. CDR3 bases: TGTGCCAGCAGCCCCGGGACAGTCACCGGGGAGCTGTTTTTT. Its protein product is CASSPGTVTGELFF. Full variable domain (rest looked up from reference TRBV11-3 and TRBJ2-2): EAGVVQSPRYKIIEKKQPVAFWCNPISGHNTLYWYLQNLGQGPELLIRYENEEAVDDSQLPKDRFSAERLKGVDSTLKIQPAELGDSAVYLCASSPGTVTGELFFGEGSRLTVL.

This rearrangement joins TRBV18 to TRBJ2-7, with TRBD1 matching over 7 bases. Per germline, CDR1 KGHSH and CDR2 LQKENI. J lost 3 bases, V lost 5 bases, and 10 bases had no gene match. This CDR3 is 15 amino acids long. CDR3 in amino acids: CASSGRQGSGYEQYF. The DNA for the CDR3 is TGTGCCAGCTCAGGCCGACAGGGAAGCGGCTACGAGCAGTACTTC. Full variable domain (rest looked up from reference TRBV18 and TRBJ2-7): NAGVMQNPRHLVRRRGQEARLRCSPMKGHSHVYWYRQLPEEGLKFMVYLQKENIIDESGMPKERFSAEFPKEGPSILRIQQVVRGDSAAYFCASSGRQGSGYEQYFGPGTRLTVT.

CDR3 nucleotide sequence: TGTGCCAGCAGTCCAAACGCCGGGGGGAACTATGGCTACACCTTC. This translates into CASSPNAGGNYGYTF. The chain joins TRBV6-5 to TRBJ1-2, with a possible D match to TRBD1 (5 bases). There are 15 residues in the CDR3. Germline loops: CDR1 MNHEY, CDR2 SVGAGI. V was trimmed by 5 bases and J by 2 bases, leaving 15 bases between them.

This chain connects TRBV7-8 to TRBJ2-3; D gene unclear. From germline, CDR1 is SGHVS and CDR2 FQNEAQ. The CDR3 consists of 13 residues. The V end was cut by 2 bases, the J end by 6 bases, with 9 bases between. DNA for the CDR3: TGTGCCAGCAGCTTAATCCACACGGATACGCAGTATTTT. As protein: CASSLIHTDTQYF.

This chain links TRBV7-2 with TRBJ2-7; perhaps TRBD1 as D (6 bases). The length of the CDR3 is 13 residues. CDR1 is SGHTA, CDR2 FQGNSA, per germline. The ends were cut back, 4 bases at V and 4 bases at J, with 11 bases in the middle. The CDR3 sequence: CASSSGHIYEQYF. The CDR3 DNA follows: TGTGCCAGCAGCTCGGGACACATATACGAGCAGTACTTC.

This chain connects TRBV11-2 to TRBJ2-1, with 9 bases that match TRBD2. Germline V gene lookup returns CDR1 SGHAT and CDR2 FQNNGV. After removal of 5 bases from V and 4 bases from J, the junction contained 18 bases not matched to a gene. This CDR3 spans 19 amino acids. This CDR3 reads CASSRGGGPWASGYNEQFF. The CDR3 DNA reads TGTGCCAGCAGCCGCGGGGGGGGACCCTGGGCTAGCGGATACAATGAGCAGTTCTTC.

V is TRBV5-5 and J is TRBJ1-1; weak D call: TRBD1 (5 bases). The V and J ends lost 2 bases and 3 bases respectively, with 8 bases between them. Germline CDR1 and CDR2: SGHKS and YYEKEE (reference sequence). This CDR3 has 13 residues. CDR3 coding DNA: TGTGCCAGCAGCTTAGGGGTACACACTGAAGCTTTCTTT. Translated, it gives CASSLGVHTEAFF. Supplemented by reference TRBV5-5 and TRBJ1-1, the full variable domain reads DAGVTQSPTHLIKTRGQQVTLRCSPISGHKSVSWYQQVLGQGPQFIFQYYEKEERGRGNFPDRFSARQFPNYSSELNVNALLLGDSALYLCASSLGVHTEAFFGQGTRLTVV.

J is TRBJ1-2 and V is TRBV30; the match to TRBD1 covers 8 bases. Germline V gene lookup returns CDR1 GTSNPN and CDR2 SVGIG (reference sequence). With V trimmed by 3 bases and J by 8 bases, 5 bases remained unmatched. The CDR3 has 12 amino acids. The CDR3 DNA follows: TGTGCCTGGAGCCCTACAGGGGGAGGCTACACCTTC. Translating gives CAWSPTGGGYTF. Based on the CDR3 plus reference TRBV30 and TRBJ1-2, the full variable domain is SQTIHQWPATLVQPVGSPLSLECTVEGTSNPNLYWYRQAAGRGLQLLFYSVGIGQISSEVPQNLSASRPQDRQFILSSKKLLLSDSGFYLCAWSPTGGGYTFGSGTRLTVV.